The 30 T cell receptor beta chains reported below all come from one sample, sequenced in a study of blood T cells in healthy people across ages. Combining a sample-barcoded 5' primer with a J-beta primer mix, a second PCR ran for roughly 6 to 12 cycles. TCRdb analysed the 5' RACE reads with MiXCR anew, one entry per CDR3 protein. The data show 1 million to 1.2 million distinct CDR3 sequences, around two fifths seen once. The sample was blood. The receptor source for this set is a man between 18 and 35 years old in good health.

The table lists this clonotype with a few counts. The chain links TRBV4-1 to TRBJ1-2, with D possibly TRBD1 on 5 matching bases. The germline V gene encodes CDR1 MGHRA and CDR2 YSYEKL. The CDR3 extends over 13 amino acids. V lost 0 bases and J lost 13, with 15 bases in between. The CDR3 DNA reads TGCGCCAGCAGCCAAGATCGGAACAGGCCCCTCACCTTC. Translating gives CASSQDRNRPLTF.

The chain combines TRBV11-2 with TRBJ1-1; D uncertain. Germline CDR1 is SGHAT and CDR2 is FQNNGV. There are 15 residues in the CDR3. The V and J ends lost 2 bases and 4 bases respectively, with 14 bases between them. The CDR3 region has the DNA TGTGCCAGCAGCTTAAACGCCAAGGGCATCACTGAAGCTTTCTTT. It yields the protein CASSLNAKGITEAFF.

This clonotype was detected a few times. The rearrangement joins TRBV5-5 to TRBJ1-2; TRBD1 might be the D (5 bases). V lost 4 bases to trimming and J lost 5 bases, with 15 bases between them. This CDR3 has 14 residues. Germline CDR1 SGHKS, CDR2 YYEKEE (reference sequence). CDR3 sequence: CASSPDTRAYGYTF. The CDR3, as DNA: TGTGCCAGCAGCCCGGACACTAGAGCTTATGGCTACACCTTC.

V usage is TRBV20-1 and J usage is TRBJ2-5; TRBD1 matches 9 bases. J was trimmed by 11 bases and V by 5 bases; bases with no gene match: 18. The CDR3 covers 15 residues. From germline, CDR1 is DFQATT and CDR2 SNEGSKA (reference sequence). The CDR3 sequence: CSAWGGQGLVNEQYF. CDR3 DNA: TGCAGTGCTTGGGGGGGACAGGGATTAGTGAATGAGCAGTACTTC.

The V gene is TRBV27, the J gene TRBJ1-5; TRBD1 matches 8 bases. CDR1 is MNHEY, CDR2 SMNVEV, per germline (reference sequence). Germline trimming cut 10 bases from V and 3 bases from J; bases unmatched to any gene: 5. The CDR3 loop spans 13 amino acids. CDR3 loop: CAISDRDNQPQHF. The CDR3 bases are TGTGCCATTTCGGACAGGGACAATCAGCCCCAGCATTTT.

This clonotype was seen more than once but under ten times. The chain carries TRBV30 and TRBJ2-7, with 11 nucleotides matching TRBD1. The CDR3 covers 13 residues. Germline CDR1 GTSNPN, CDR2 SVGIG (reference sequence). J lost 4 bases, V lost 3 bases, and 2 bases had no gene match. For the CDR3, the DNA is TGTGCCTGGAGGGGGACAGGGGGTTACGAGCAGTACTTC. Translation: CAWRGTGGYEQYF.

This clonotype was counted between two and nine times. This chain connects TRBV20-1 to TRBJ1-2; weak D call: TRBD1 (5 bases). CDR1 DFQATT and CDR2 SNEGSKA come from the germline V gene (reference sequence). The CDR3 runs to 13 residues. V was clipped by 3 bases and J by 0 bases, with 8 bases between them. CDR3 in DNA: TGCAGTGCTAGGGACAAAGCTAACTATGGCTACACCTTC. Its translation is CSARDKANYGYTF.

V is TRBV10-3 and J is TRBJ1-1, with TRBD1 matching over 7 bases. The ends lost 2 bases at V and 7 bases at J; junction bases unmatched: 7. Germline CDR1 ENHRY, CDR2 SYGVKD. This CDR3 region has 14 residues. This chain's CDR3 is CAISEAGTDGEAFF. CDR3 coding DNA: TGTGCCATCAGTGAGGCAGGGACAGACGGTGAAGCTTTCTTT.

The V gene is TRBV11-2, the J gene TRBJ2-6, with 9 bases fitting TRBD1. The CDR3 totals 19 residues. J lost 0 bases, V lost 4 bases, and 10 bases had no gene match. Germline CDR1 is SGHAT and CDR2 is FQNNGV. The CDR3 sequence is CASSSSWGQGNSGANVLTF. The CDR3 coding sequence is TGTGCCAGCAGCTCCTCTTGGGGACAGGGTAACTCTGGGGCCAACGTCCTGACTTTC.

Points on this clonotype: One base away lies a much larger clone, so this may be a sequencing read error. The V call is TRBV29-1, the J call TRBJ2-5; D perhaps matches TRBD2 (6 bases). Germline values: CDR1 SQVTM, CDR2 ANQGSEA. The CDR3 totals 12 residues. CDR3 DNA: TGCAGAGTTGCCCCAGGAGGGGAGACCCAGTACTTC. It codes for CRVAPGGETQYF.

This clonotype was observed a handful of times. V and J are TRBV9 and TRBJ1-2; 8 nucleotides match TRBD1. The V and J ends lost 4 bases and 2 bases, in that order; junction bases with no gene match: 13. CDR3 length equals 17 residues. Germline lookup yields CDR1 SGDLS and CDR2 YYNGEE. In DNA, the CDR3 is TGTGCCAGCAGCTCGACAGGGGTTGGTTTAGCGAACTATGGCTACACCTTC. It translates to CASSSTGVGLANYGYTF.

In this sample, this clonotype turned up a few times. Sequence at one end of the junction differs from germline and may be a read error. This chain links TRBV12-3 or TRBV12-4 with TRBJ2-3, with a weak D call TRBD2 (5 bases). There are 12 residues in the CDR3. CDR3 sequence (DNA): TGTGTCAGCAGTTTTGGAGGTGATACGCAGTATTTT. This translates into CVSSFGGDTQYF.

The CDR3 sequence is CASSPGQAHLNTEAFF. The CDR3 nucleotides read TGTGCCAGCAGCCCGGGACAGGCCCACCTGAACACTGAAGCTTTCTTT. The chain employs TRBV6-1 and TRBJ1-1; 8 positions match TRBD1. V was pared by 6 bases and J by 0 bases, with 9 bases of the junction left unmatched. Per the germline V gene, CDR1 is MNHNS and CDR2 is SASEGT. The CDR3 contains 16 residues.

The chain is built from TRBV4-3 and TRBJ2-5; D may match TRBD1 or TRBD2 (6 bases each). The DNA end favors TRBJ2-1, so the J call may be wrong. Germline V gives CDR1 LGHNA, CDR2 YSLEER. The CDR3 totals 17 residues. The DNA of the CDR3 is TGCGCCAGCAGCCAAGATCACCCTACAGGGAATCGGGAGACCCAGTTCTTC. Its translation is CASSQDHPTGNRETQFF.

The chain recombines TRBV7-9 with TRBJ2-3; D call uncertain. Germline V CDR1 and CDR2: SEHNR, FQNEAQ (reference sequence). The V and J ends lost 6 bases and 0 bases respectively, with 16 bases between them. The CDR3 loop spans 16 amino acids. CDR3 sequence (DNA): TGTGCCAGCAGTCATTACTCCCTCGGAAGCACAGATACGCAGTATTTT. Its protein is CASSHYSLGSTDTQYF.

The chain links TRBV9 to TRBJ1-3; D gene ambiguous. Germline values: CDR1 SGDLS, CDR2 YYNGEE. Deletions cut 5 bases from V and 1 base from J, with 13 bases between. The CDR3 runs 15 residues. CDR3 nucleotide sequence: TGTGCCAGCAGGCATGACGGGCAGTCTGGAAACACCATATATTTT. This codes for CASRHDGQSGNTIYF.

This clonotype has more than one count but fewer than ten. The chain has TRBV6-5 and TRBJ1-2, with TRBD1 as a possible D gene (6 bases). This CDR3 is 13 amino acids long. CDR1 MNHEY and CDR2 SVGAGI come from the germline V gene. V was pared by 6 bases and J by 5 bases, with 13 bases between. CDR3 in amino acids: CASRWGLAYGYTF. In nucleotides, the CDR3 is TGTGCCAGCAGATGGGGGCTTGCTTATGGCTACACCTTC.

This clonotype was counted a few times. The CDR3 bases are TGTGCCAGCAGGGACAAGGGGTCTAGCTCCTATAATTCACCCCTCCACTTT. It encodes CASRDKGSSSYNSPLHF. The rearrangement uses TRBV12-3 or TRBV12-4 and TRBJ1-6, with D tentatively TRBD1 (5 bases). Trimming removed 6 bases from V and 0 bases from J, with 15 bases in between. There are 17 residues in the CDR3.

This clonotype was detected a few times. The V gene is TRBV7-9, the J gene TRBJ1-2; TRBD1 might be the D (6 bases). Germline V gene data show CDR1 as SEHNR and CDR2 as FQNEAQ (reference sequence). CDR3 length: 12 amino acids. V was pared by 6 bases and J by 6 bases, with 11 bases between. CDR3 loop: CASSLGTNGYTF. CDR3 DNA sequence: TGTGCCAGCAGTTTGGGGACAAATGGCTACACCTTC. The full variable domain, its missing parts supplied by reference TRBV7-9 and TRBJ1-2, is DTGVSQNPRHKITKRGQNVTFRCDPISEHNRLYWYRQTLGQGPEFLTYFQNEAQLEKSRLLSDRFSAERPKGSFSTLEIQRTEQGDSAMYLCASSLGTNGYTFGSGTRLTVV.

As regards this clonotype: A much larger clone differs from this one at a single base, so this may be a read error. The chain carries TRBV7-2 and TRBJ2-1; 11 bases are a match to TRBD2. This CDR3 has 15 residues. After removal of 1 base from V and 9 bases from J, the junction contained 5 bases not matched to a gene. CDR1 is SGHTA, CDR2 FQGNSA, per germline. CDR3 DNA: TGTGCCAGCAGCTTAGTAGCGGGGGGGCCGACTGAGCAGTTCTTC. Translating gives CASSLVAGGPTEQFF.

J is TRBJ1-1 and V is TRBV5-5; D is uncertain. The CDR3 contains 15 residues. CDR1 SGHKS and CDR2 YYEKEE come from the germline V gene (reference sequence). V was pared by 3 bases and J by 0 bases, with 12 bases between. The CDR3 loop reads CASSYRVALNTEAFF. The CDR3 DNA reads as TGTGCCAGCAGCTATCGGGTTGCTTTGAACACTGAAGCTTTCTTT.

This sequence joins TRBV5-1 and TRBJ1-2, with D perhaps matching TRBD1 (6 bases). Germline loops: CDR1 SGHRS, CDR2 YFSETQ. Trimming pared 2 bases from V and 1 base from J, leaving 12 bases between. The CDR3 contains 15 residues. CDR3 amino acids: CASSLTGRNNYGYTF. The DNA of the CDR3 is TGCGCCAGCAGCTTAACAGGGAGAAATAACTATGGCTACACCTTC.

In this sample, this clonotype turned up once. The V gene is TRBV6-1, the J gene TRBJ2-1; possibly TRBD1 for D (6 bases). V was clipped by 7 bases and J by 3 bases, with 10 bases between them. Germline assignment: CDR1 MNHNS and CDR2 SASEGT. The CDR3 length is 13 residues. CDR3 amino acids: CASTKTGYNEQFF. Here the CDR3 DNA reads TGTGCCAGCACTAAGACAGGCTACAATGAGCAGTTCTTC.

The chain employs TRBV12-3 or TRBV12-4 and TRBJ1-2; no firm D call. CDR3 length equals 14 residues. V lost 6 bases and J lost 0, with 11 bases in between. CDR3 residues: CASRSAEANYGYTF. The CDR3 nucleotides are TGTGCCAGCAGATCCGCCGAAGCTAACTATGGCTACACCTTC.

The chain has TRBV28 and TRBJ2-3; TRBD2 matches 7 bases. Losses at the gene ends were 2 bases for V and 10 bases for J; bases not matched to a gene: 3. The CDR3 totals 12 residues. Germline CDR1 reads MDHEN; CDR2 reads SYDVKM. Here the CDR3 reads CASSLLSGPQYF. CDR3 DNA sequence: TGTGCCAGCAGTTTACTTAGCGGGCCGCAGTATTTT.

This clonotype occurred a few times. The rearrangement joins TRBV4-3 to TRBJ1-6; no clear D gene. There are 15 residues in the CDR3. Germline assignment: CDR1 LGHNA and CDR2 YSLEER. V was trimmed by 0 bases and J by 5 bases, leaving 8 bases between them. DNA of the CDR3: TGCGCCAGCAGCCAAGAAAGACATGATAATTCACCCCTCCACTTT. Its translation is CASSQERHDNSPLHF.

The rearrangement joins TRBV12-3 or TRBV12-4 to TRBJ1-4, with 9 bases fitting TRBD1. The CDR3 sequence is 13 residues long. J gave up 8 bases and V 6 bases, and 4 bases lay outside the gene matches. In DNA, the CDR3 is TGTGCCAGCAGCGGGGGGACAGGGGAAAAACTGTTTTTT. It is translated as CASSGGTGEKLFF.

This chain joins TRBV13 and TRBJ1-2, with D possibly TRBD1 on 6 matching bases. The CDR3 totals 15 residues. Germline V gene data show CDR1 as PRHDT and CDR2 as FYEKMQ (reference sequence). Trimming pared 4 bases from V and 1 base from J, leaving 13 bases between. Written as DNA, the CDR3 is TGTGCCAGCAGCTCCCACGGGGGCCTTAACTATGGCTACACCTTC. This encodes CASSSHGGLNYGYTF.

This clonotype has a handful of counts. The chain links TRBV7-2 to TRBJ2-3; D is ambiguous. Germline CDR1 is SGHTA and CDR2 is FQGNSA. The CDR3 contains 14 residues. Trimming took off 2 bases at V and 0 bases at J, with 6 bases between the two ends. CDR3 nucleotides: TGTGCCAGCAGCTTACCGCACAGCACAGATACGCAGTATTTT. Amino acid sequence: CASSLPHSTDTQYF.

This clonotype was seen a handful of times. The rearrangement joins TRBV6-1 to TRBJ1-2; 8 positions match TRBD1. Germline CDR1 is MNHNS and CDR2 is SASEGT. The CDR3 is made up of 15 amino acids. J gave up 8 bases and V 0 bases, and 8 bases lay outside the gene matches. The CDR3 reads CASSEASRGLGGYTF. CDR3 bases: TGTGCCAGCAGTGAAGCGTCCAGGGGGCTTGGAGGCTACACCTTC.